One sample yielded the 5 T cell receptor beta chains listed below, sequenced in a study of shared clonotypes between healthy human individuals. Assay: immunoSEQ multiplex PCR; the TCRdb copy retains only in-frame clones and omits some. The sample records about 1,800,000 clones, about 95% being singletons. Positive CCR7 selection of CD45RO-negative cells yielded the naive CD8 cells, and terminally differentiated effector memory CD45RA+ cells were excluded. Sequencing used naive CD8+ T cells sorted from blood. Source of these receptors: a man aged 18 to 35 in good health.

This sequence joins TRBV5-1 and TRBJ2-7; possibly TRBD2 for D (6 bases). Germline CDR1 and CDR2: SGHRS and YFSETQ. Trimming took 0 bases from V and 6 from J, leaving 13 bases between them. The CDR3 spans 14 residues. The CDR3 here is CASSLVGGWGEQYF. CDR3 DNA: TGCGCCAGCAGCTTGGTAGGAGGGTGGGGCGAGCAGTACTTC.

This clone was found a few times. The chain recombines TRBV7-9 with TRBJ1-6, with D unresolved. The CDR3 contains 15 residues. CDR1 and CDR2 from the germline V gene are SEHNR and FQNEAQ (reference sequence). Between the trimmed V and J ends, which lost 1 base and 6 bases, there was a span of 10 bases. This CDR3 reads CASSLVGPVNSPLHF. Written as DNA, the CDR3 is TGTGCCAGCAGCTTAGTTGGTCCGGTTAATTCACCCCTCCACTTT.

This sequence joins TRBV9 and TRBJ1-5, with D possibly TRBD1 on 5 matching bases. V was pared by 3 bases and J by 3 bases, with 13 bases between. This CDR3 has 15 amino acids. Looked up from germline, CDR1 is SGDLS and CDR2 is YYNGEE. For the CDR3, the DNA is TGTGCCAGCAGCGCCGGGACGGGGAACAATCAGCCCCAGCATTTT. It specifies CASSAGTGNNQPQHF.

The chain combines TRBV7-6 with TRBJ2-7, with TRBD1 matching 7 bases. This CDR3 is 14 amino acids long. V was clipped by 3 bases and J by 2 bases; unmatched bases: 4. The germline gives CDR1 SGHVS, CDR2 FNYEAQ. CDR3 residues: CASSFGTAPYEQYF. As DNA, the CDR3 is TGTGCCAGCAGCTTTGGGACAGCCCCCTACGAGCAGTACTTC.

The chain links TRBV4-1 to TRBJ2-3; D ambiguous. Germline CDR1 reads MGHRA; CDR2 reads YSYEKL. V gave up 4 bases and J gave up 0 bases, with 8 bases separating them. This CDR3 is 14 amino acids long. CDR3 nucleotide sequence: TGCGCCAGCAGCCGGGCTAGTAGCACAGATACGCAGTATTTT. Translating it yields CASSRASSTDTQYF.